A single sample is the source of the 22 T cell receptor beta chains below, sequenced in a study of technical replicates of blood from several donors. Method: immunoSEQ multiplex PCR; TCRdb's copy keeps in-frame clones and lacks some. This sample has more than 65,000 clones, with about 94% found just once. Sequencing was carried out using T cells isolated from PBMCs. The origin of the receptors is a human donor in good health.

The chain employs TRBV6-5 and TRBJ2-1, with TRBD2 matching 13 bases. The germline gives CDR1 MNHEY, CDR2 SVGAGI. The CDR3 is made up of 14 amino acids. Trimming at V came to 11 bases and at J to 5 bases, leaving 6 bases not matched to a gene. CDR3 nucleotide sequence: TGTGCCTCCAGGACTAGCGGGGGCAACAATGAGCAGTTCTTC. Amino acids: CASRTSGGNNEQFF.

This chain uses TRBV5-1 with TRBJ2-1; 8 bases match TRBD1. This CDR3 is 14 amino acids long. Germline V gene data show CDR1 as SGHRS and CDR2 as YFSETQ. The V and J ends lost 3 bases and 10 bases, in that order; junction bases with no gene match: 9. CDR3 sequence (DNA): TGCGCCAGCAGCTCGACAGGGGTTGGGGAGGAGCAGTTCTTC. This sequence encodes CASSSTGVGEEQFF.

In this sample, this clone turned up once. The rearrangement joins TRBV5-6 to TRBJ1-1; no firm D call. The V gene's germline CDR1 is SGHDT and CDR2 YYEEEE. This CDR3 comprises 12 residues. The V end lost 2 bases, the J end lost 5 bases, and 7 bases lay between the germline ends. The CDR3 coding sequence is TGTGCCAGCAGCTTTTCGGAGACTGAAGCTTTCTTT. Its translation: CASSFSETEAFF.

V is TRBV29-1 and J is TRBJ2-7, with 7 bases identical to TRBD1. Germline V gene data show CDR1 as SQVTM and CDR2 as ANQGSEA. The CDR3 length is 14 residues. V gave up 6 bases and J gave up 0 bases; unmatched junction bases: 8. CDR3 sequence: CSVFGTAHSYEQYF. The DNA for the CDR3 is TGCAGCGTGTTCGGGACAGCTCACTCCTACGAGCAGTACTTC.

This chain joins TRBV19 and TRBJ1-2; 9 nucleotides match TRBD1. CDR1 is LNHDA, CDR2 SQIVND, per germline (reference sequence). This CDR3 spans 14 amino acids. The V segment lost 7 bases and the J segment 7 bases; nucleotides outside the gene matches: 10. CDR3 protein: CASTRDRDGPGYTF. DNA for the CDR3: TGTGCCAGTACTAGGGACAGGGATGGACCTGGCTACACCTTC.

About this clone itself: The same CDR3 also results from other DNA sequences found in this sample. This rearrangement joins TRBV28 to TRBJ1-2, with 7 positions matching TRBD1. V gave up 1 base and J gave up 4 bases; unmatched junction bases: 0. CDR1 MDHEN and CDR2 SYDVKM come from the germline V gene. The CDR3 totals 13 residues. The CDR3 region has the DNA TGTGCCAGCAGTTTATCAGGGGGCTATGGCTACACCTTC. It yields the protein CASSLSGGYGYTF.

The chain employs TRBV10-3 and TRBJ2-5, with 13 bases aligning to TRBD2. The CDR3 loop spans 18 amino acids. Germline values: CDR1 ENHRY, CDR2 SYGVKD. J gave up 5 bases and V 3 bases, and 12 bases lay outside the gene matches. The CDR3 reads CAISEPSGLAGLSETQYF. For the CDR3, the DNA is TGTGCCATCAGTGAACCCTCGGGACTAGCGGGATTAAGTGAGACCCAGTACTTC.

The genes are TRBV5-1 and TRBJ2-2, with a tentative D call TRBD1 (6 bases). The germline V gene encodes CDR1 SGHRS and CDR2 YFSETQ. Trimming left V 1 base short and J 0 bases short, with 13 bases between. This CDR3 comprises 17 residues. In DNA form, the CDR3 reads TGCGCCAGCAGCTTGAGGGGGATAAACGCGAACACCGGGGAGCTGTTTTTT. Translated: CASSLRGINANTGELFF.

The rearrangement uses TRBV6-5 and TRBJ1-5; D may be TRBD1 (5 bases). Trimming pared 8 bases from V and 2 bases from J, leaving 10 bases between. The germline V gene has CDR1 MNHEY and CDR2 SVGAGI. The CDR3 covers 13 residues. CDR3 nucleotides: TGTGCCAGCGGATCGGGGGGCAATCAGCCCCAGCATTTT. Translation gives CASGSGGNQPQHF.

The chain has TRBV11-2 and TRBJ2-5, with a weak D call TRBD1 (6 bases). V lost 1 base and J 5 bases, leaving 8 bases between the germline ends. Germline-derived CDR1 and CDR2 are SGHAT and FQNNGV. This CDR3 contains 13 residues. The CDR3 reads CASSLGQGETQYF. In DNA, the CDR3 is TGTGCCAGCAGCTTAGGCCAGGGGGAGACCCAGTACTTC. The full variable domain, its missing parts supplied by reference TRBV11-2 and TRBJ2-5, is EAGVAQSPRYKIIEKRQSVAFWCNPISGHATLYWYQQILGQGPKLLIQFQNNGVVDDSQLPKDRFSAERLKGVDSTLKIQPAKLEDSAVYLCASSLGQGETQYFGPGTRLLVL.

This clone was seen just once. The V gene is TRBV7-8, the J gene TRBJ2-1, with 11 nucleotides matching TRBD2. The germline CDR1 and CDR2 sequences are SGHVS and FQNEAQ. CDR3 length equals 17 residues. The V and J ends lost 3 bases and 2 bases, in that order; junction bases with no gene match: 6. CDR3 loop: CASSLYSSGGTYNEQFF. The CDR3 nucleotides read TGTGCCAGCAGCTTGTATTCTAGCGGGGGGACCTACAATGAGCAGTTCTTC.

The chain recombines TRBV19 with TRBJ2-1; D is unresolved. CDR1 is LNHDA, CDR2 SQIVND, per germline (reference sequence). V dropped 6 bases and J dropped 0 bases, with 6 bases sitting between them. The CDR3 is 13 amino acids. Here the CDR3 reads CASSGSSYNEQFF. CDR3 nucleotide sequence: TGTGCCAGTAGCGGTAGCTCCTACAATGAGCAGTTCTTC.

The chain uses TRBV7-9 and TRBJ1-2; D remains unclear. V gave up 1 base and J gave up 2 bases, with 11 bases separating them. Germline V CDR1 and CDR2: SEHNR, FQNEAQ (reference sequence). The CDR3 is 15 amino acids. The CDR3 DNA reads TGTGCCAGCAGCTTAGATCCTGGTCGGAACTATGGCTACACCTTC. It codes for CASSLDPGRNYGYTF.

As DNA, the CDR3 is TGTGCCAGTAGTTACTCGGATCGGGGTTACTACGAGCAGTACTTC. This gives the protein CASSYSDRGYYEQYF. V usage is TRBV19 and J usage is TRBJ2-7; D possibly corresponds to TRBD2 (5 bases). Per germline, CDR1 LNHDA and CDR2 SQIVND (reference sequence). The CDR3 is 15 amino acids. V lost 5 bases, J lost 3 bases, and 17 bases lay in between.

This chain uses TRBV30 with TRBJ2-3; TRBD2 matches 8 bases. The CDR3 has 15 amino acids. In germline, CDR1 is GTSNPN, CDR2 SVGIG (reference sequence). Unmatched junction bases numbered 8, after V lost 0 bases and J lost 6 bases. CDR3 bases: TGTGCCTGGAGTGTTGGGGGCGGGGGGTCGGATACGCAGTATTTT. It yields the protein CAWSVGGGGSDTQYF. The variable domain in full, with the rest retrieved from reference TRBV30 and TRBJ2-3, is SQTIHQWPATLVQPVGSPLSLECTVEGTSNPNLYWYRQAAGRGLQLLFYSVGIGQISSEVPQNLSASRPQDRQFILSSKKLLLSDSGFYLCAWSVGGGGSDTQYFGPGTRLTVL.

V and J are TRBV5-1 and TRBJ2-5; weak D call: TRBD1 (6 bases). CDR3 length: 15 residues. V lost 1 base, J lost 4 bases, and 14 bases lay in between. In germline, CDR1 is SGHRS, CDR2 YFSETQ. CDR3 sequence (DNA): TGCGCCAGCAGCTTGTCGGGGCAGGGGTTAGAGACCCAGTACTTC. It translates to CASSLSGQGLETQYF.

The table lists this clone with a count of one. The CDR3 sequence is CASSSEIASGPGYTF. The CDR3 nucleotides are TGTGCCAGTAGTAGTGAAATCGCATCGGGTCCTGGCTACACCTTC. This chain uses TRBV19 with TRBJ1-2; D is undetermined. From germline, CDR1 is LNHDA and CDR2 SQIVND (reference sequence). V was trimmed by 4 bases and J by 7 bases, leaving 19 bases between them. The CDR3 is made up of 15 amino acids.

The chain has TRBV9 and TRBJ1-6, with D unclear. The CDR3 extends over 15 amino acids. V was trimmed by 0 bases and J by 7 bases, leaving 11 bases between them. Germline loops: CDR1 SGDLS, CDR2 YYNGEE. CDR3: CASSVVEAKNSPLHF. In DNA form, the CDR3 reads TGTGCCAGCAGCGTAGTAGAGGCAAAGAATTCACCCCTCCACTTT. Variable domain in full (rest from reference TRBV9 and TRBJ1-6): DSGVTQTPKHLITATGQRVTLRCSPRSGDLSVYWYQQSLDQGLQFLIQYYNGEERAKGNILERFSAQQFPDLHSELNLSSLELGDSALYFCASSVVEAKNSPLHFGNGTRLTVT.

The V and J genes are TRBV5-8 and TRBJ1-5; D gene uncertain. The CDR3 is 17 amino acids. V dropped 0 bases and J dropped 0 bases, with 13 bases sitting between them. CDR1 SGHTS and CDR2 YDEGEE come from the germline V gene. The DNA of the CDR3 is TGTGCCAGCAGCTTGGAGACAAGCACCTATAGCAATCAGCCCCAGCATTTT. Residues: CASSLETSTYSNQPQHF.

This clone was detected only a few times. The chain has TRBV29-1 and TRBJ2-1; TRBD2 matches 8 bases. The CDR3 has 14 residues. Germline lookup yields CDR1 SQVTM and CDR2 ANQGSEA. V lost 6 bases and J lost 3; bases outside the gene matches: 7. As DNA, the CDR3 is TGCAGCGTCCGAAGGACTAGCAACTACAATGAGCAGTTCTTC. It translates to CSVRRTSNYNEQFF.

V usage is TRBV5-1 and J usage is TRBJ2-7; 8 bases are a match to TRBD1. The junction had 8 bases not matched to a gene; V was cut back by 3 bases and J by 3 bases. The CDR3 loop spans 15 amino acids. Per germline, CDR1 SGHRS and CDR2 YFSETQ. Here the CDR3 reads CASSSAGTGRYEQYF. CDR3 coding DNA: TGCGCCAGCAGCTCCGCCGGGACAGGACGCTACGAGCAGTACTTC.

This chain uses TRBV6-6 with TRBJ2-1, with TRBD2 as a possible D gene (5 bases). The CDR3 has 16 residues. Looked up from germline, CDR1 is MNHNY and CDR2 is SVGAGI (reference sequence). V lost 0 bases and J 4 bases, leaving 13 bases between the germline ends. The CDR3 sequence is CASSYSSLARYNEQFF. In nucleotides, the CDR3 is TGTGCCAGCAGTTACTCGAGCTTAGCGCGTTACAATGAGCAGTTCTTC.